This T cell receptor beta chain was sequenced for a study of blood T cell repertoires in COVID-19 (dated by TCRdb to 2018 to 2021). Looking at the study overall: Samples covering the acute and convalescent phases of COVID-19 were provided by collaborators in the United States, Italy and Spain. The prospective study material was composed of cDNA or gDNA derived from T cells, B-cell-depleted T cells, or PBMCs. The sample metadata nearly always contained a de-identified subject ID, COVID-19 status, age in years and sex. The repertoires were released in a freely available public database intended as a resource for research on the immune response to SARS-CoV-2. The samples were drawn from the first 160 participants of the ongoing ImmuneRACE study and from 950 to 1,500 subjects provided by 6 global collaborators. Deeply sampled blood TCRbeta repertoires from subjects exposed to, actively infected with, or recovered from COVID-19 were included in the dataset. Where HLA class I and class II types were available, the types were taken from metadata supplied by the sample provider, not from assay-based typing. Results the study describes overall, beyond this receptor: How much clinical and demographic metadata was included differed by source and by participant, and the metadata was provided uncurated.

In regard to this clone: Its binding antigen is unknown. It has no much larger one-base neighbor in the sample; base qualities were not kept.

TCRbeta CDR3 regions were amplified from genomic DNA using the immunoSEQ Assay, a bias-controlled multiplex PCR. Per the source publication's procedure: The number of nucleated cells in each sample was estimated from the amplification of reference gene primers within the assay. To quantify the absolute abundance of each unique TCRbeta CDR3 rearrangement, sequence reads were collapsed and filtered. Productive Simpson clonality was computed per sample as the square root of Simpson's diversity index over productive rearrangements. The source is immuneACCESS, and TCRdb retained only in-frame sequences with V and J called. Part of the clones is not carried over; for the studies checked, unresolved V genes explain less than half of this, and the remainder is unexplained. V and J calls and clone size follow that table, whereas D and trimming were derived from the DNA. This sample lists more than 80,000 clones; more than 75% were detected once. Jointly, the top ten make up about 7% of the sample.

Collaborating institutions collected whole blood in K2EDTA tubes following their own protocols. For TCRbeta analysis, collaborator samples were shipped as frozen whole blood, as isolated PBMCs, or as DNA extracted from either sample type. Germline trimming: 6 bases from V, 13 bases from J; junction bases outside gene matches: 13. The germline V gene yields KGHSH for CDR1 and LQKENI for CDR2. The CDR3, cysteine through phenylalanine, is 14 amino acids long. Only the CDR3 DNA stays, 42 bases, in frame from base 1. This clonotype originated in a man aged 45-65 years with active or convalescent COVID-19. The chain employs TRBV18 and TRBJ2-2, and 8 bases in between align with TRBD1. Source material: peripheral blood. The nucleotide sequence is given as TGTGCCAGCTCTCCTGGGACCCAGGACAGGGTGCTGTTTTTT. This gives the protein CASSPGTQDRVLFF.